This TCR beta chain originates from a study of graft-versus-host responses after intestinal transplantation. Overall study: Transplantation in recipients was multivisceral, liver-intestinal, or isolated intestinal. All of the recipients had induction that used anti-thymocyte globulin, then tacrolimus and steroids for around 3 years.

Trimming removed 4 bases from V and 6 bases from J, with 7 bases in between. The CDR3 extends over 11 amino acids. Germline CDR1 reads WNHNN; CDR2 reads SYGVQD (reference sequence). This clone turned up a few times. Its target is not known. Here immunoSEQ multiplex PCR was the method, and the copy in TCRdb shows in-frame clones only, minus some. The sample includes about 47,000 clones, 85% to 95% of them seen just once. Findings and caveats of the study: Early post-transplant declines in HvG were associated with peak levels of circulating GvH clones. The authors found GvH clones in recipient marrow, some appearing first in ileum or blood.

This clonotype originated in a human donor who was the organ donor for an intestinal transplant. This rearrangement joins TRBV10-1 to TRBJ2-7; the D gene is possibly TRBD1 (5 bases). Here the sequenced sample was unstimulated CD8+ T cells sorted from spleen or lymph node cells, taken before transplant. Here the CDR3 DNA reads TGCGCCAGCAGTGCAGGGATCGAGCAGTACTTC. It is translated as CASSAGIEQYF.